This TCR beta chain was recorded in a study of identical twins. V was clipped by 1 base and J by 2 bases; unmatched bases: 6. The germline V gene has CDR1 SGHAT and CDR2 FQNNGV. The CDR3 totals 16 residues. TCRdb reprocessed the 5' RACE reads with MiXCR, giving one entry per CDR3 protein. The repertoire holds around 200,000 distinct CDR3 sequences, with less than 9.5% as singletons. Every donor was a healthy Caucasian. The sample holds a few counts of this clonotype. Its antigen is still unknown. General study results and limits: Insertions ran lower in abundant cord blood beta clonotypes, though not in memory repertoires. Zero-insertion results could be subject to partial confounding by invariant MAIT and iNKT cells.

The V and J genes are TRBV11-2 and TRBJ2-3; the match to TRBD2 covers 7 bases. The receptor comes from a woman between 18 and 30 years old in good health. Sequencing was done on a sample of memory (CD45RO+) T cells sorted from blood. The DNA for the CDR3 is TGTGCCAGCAGCTTAGGGGGCGGGACTAACACAGATACGCAGTATTTT. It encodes CASSLGGGTNTDTQYF.